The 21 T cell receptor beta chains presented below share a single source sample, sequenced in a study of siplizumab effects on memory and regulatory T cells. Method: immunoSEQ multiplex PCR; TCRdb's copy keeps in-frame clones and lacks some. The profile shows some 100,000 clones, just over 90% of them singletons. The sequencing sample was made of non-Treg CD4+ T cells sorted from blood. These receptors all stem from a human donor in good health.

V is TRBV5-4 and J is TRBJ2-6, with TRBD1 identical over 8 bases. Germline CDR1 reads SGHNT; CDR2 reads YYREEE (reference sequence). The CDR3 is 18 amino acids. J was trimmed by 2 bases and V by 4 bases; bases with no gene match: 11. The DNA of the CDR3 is TGTGCCAGCAGCCGTAACAGGGGGATGGCAACTGGGGCCAACGTCCTGACTTTC. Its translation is CASSRNRGMATGANVLTF.

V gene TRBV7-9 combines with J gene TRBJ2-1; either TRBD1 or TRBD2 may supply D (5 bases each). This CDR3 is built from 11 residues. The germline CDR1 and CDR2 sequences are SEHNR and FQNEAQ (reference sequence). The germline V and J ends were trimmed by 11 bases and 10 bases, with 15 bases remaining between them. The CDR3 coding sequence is TGTGCCGGGGTTGTTTGGGACGAGCAGTTCTTC. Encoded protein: CAGVVWDEQFF.

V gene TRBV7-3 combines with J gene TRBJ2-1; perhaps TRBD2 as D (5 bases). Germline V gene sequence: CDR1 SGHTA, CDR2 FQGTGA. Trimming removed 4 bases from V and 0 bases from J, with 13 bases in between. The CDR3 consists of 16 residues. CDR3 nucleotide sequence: TGTGCCAGCAGCTCCAAGCGGATTAGCTCCTACAATGAGCAGTTCTTC. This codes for CASSSKRISSYNEQFF. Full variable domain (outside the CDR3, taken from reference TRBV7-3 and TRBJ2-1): GAGVSQTPSNKVTEKGKYVELRCDPISGHTALYWYRQSLGQGPEFLIYFQGTGAADDSGLPNDRFFAVRPEGSVSTLKIQRTERGDSAVYLCASSSKRISSYNEQFFGPGTRLTVL.

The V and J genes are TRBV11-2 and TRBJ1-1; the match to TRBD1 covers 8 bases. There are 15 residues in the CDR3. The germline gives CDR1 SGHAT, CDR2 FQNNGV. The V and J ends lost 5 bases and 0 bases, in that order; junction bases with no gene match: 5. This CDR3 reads CASSPNRGMNTEAFF. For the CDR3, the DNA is TGTGCCAGCAGCCCCAACAGGGGGATGAACACTGAAGCTTTCTTT.

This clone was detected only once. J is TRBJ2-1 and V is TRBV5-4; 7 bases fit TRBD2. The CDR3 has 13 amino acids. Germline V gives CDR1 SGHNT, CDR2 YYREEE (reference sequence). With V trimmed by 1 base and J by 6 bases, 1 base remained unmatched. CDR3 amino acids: CASSLSSGNEQFF. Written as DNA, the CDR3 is TGTGCCAGCAGCTTGTCTAGCGGCAATGAGCAGTTCTTC.

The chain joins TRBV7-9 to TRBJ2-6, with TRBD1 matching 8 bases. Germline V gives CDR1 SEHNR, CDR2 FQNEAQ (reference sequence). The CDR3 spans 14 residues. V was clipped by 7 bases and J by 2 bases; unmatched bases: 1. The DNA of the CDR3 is TGTGCCAGCACCAGGGGGCCTGGGGCCAACGTCCTGACTTTC. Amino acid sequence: CASTRGPGANVLTF.

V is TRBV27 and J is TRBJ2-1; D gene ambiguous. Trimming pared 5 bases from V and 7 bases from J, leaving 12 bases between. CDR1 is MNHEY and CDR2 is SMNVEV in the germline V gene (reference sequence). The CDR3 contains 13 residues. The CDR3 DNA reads TGTGCCAGCAGTCTCCCCGGGCGAAATGAGCAGTTCTTC. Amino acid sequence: CASSLPGRNEQFF.

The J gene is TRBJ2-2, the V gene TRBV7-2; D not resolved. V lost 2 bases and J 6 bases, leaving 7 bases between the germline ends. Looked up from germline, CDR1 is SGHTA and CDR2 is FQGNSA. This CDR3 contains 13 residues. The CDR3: CASSLNLAGELFF. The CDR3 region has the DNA TGTGCCAGCAGCTTAAACCTAGCCGGGGAGCTGTTTTTT.

The CDR3 DNA sequence: TGTGCCAGCAGTTCTCCGGGACAGGGCAACTATGGCTACACCTTC. Its protein product is CASSSPGQGNYGYTF. The J gene is TRBJ1-2, the V gene TRBV27, with 9 bases lining up with TRBD1. The CDR3 is 15 residues long. The V gene end was trimmed by 4 bases and the J gene end by 2 bases; junction bases not matched to a gene: 5. Germline V CDR1 and CDR2: MNHEY, SMNVEV (reference sequence).

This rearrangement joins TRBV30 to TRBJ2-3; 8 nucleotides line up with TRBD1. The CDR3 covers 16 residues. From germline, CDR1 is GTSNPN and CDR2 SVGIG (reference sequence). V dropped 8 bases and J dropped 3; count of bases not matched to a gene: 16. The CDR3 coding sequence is TGTGCCCGCAGGGCGCAGGGGGCGCCTAGAACAGATACGCAGTATTTT. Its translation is CARRAQGAPRTDTQYF.

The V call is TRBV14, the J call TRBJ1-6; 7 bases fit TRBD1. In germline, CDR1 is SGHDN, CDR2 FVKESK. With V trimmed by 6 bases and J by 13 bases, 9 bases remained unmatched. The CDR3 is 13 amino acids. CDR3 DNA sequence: TGTGCCAGCAGTCTAGGACAGGCGACGCCCCTCCACTTT. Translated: CASSLGQATPLHF.

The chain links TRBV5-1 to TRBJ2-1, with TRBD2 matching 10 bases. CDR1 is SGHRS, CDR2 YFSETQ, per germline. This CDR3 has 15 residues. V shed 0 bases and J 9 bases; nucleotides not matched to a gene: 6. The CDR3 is CASSLEAGGPSEQFF. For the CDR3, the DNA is TGCGCCAGCAGCTTGGAAGCGGGGGGGCCCAGTGAGCAGTTCTTC.

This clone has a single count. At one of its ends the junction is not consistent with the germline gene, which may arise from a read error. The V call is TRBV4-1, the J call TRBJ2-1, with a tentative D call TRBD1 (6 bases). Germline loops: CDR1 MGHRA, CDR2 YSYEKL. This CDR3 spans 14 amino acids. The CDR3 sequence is CASTQITGSNEQFF. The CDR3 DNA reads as TGCGCCAGCACCCAAATCACAGGGTCGAATGAGCAGTTCTTC.

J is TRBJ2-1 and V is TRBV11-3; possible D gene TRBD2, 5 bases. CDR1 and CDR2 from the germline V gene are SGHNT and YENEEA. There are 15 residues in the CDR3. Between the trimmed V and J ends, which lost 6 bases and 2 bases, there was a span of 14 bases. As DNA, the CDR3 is TGTGCCAGCAGTTTGTCCCGAGGGACCTACAATGAGCAGTTCTTC. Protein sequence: CASSLSRGTYNEQFF.

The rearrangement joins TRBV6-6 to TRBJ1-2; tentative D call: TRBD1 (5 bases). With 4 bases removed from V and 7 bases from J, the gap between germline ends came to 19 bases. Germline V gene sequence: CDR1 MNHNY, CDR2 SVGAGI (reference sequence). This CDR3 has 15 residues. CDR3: CASSSPPTGLGGYTF. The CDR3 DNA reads TGTGCCAGCAGTTCCCCTCCTACAGGTCTGGGTGGCTACACCTTC.

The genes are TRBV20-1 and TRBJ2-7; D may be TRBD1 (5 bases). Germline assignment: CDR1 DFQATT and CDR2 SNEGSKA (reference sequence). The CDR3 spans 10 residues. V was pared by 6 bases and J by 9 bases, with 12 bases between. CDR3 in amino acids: CSAGANSQYF. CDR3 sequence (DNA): TGCAGTGCAGGGGCAAACTCGCAGTACTTC.

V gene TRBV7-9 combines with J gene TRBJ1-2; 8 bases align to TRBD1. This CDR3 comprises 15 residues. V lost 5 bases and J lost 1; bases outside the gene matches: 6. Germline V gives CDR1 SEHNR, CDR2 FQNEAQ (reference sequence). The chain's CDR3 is CASSPGQGFNYGYTF. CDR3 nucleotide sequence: TGTGCCAGCAGCCCAGGACAGGGCTTTAACTATGGCTACACCTTC.

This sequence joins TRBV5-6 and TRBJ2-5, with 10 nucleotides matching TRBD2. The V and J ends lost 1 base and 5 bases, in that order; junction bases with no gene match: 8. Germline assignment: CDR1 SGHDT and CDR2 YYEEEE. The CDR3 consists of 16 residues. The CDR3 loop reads CASSLFPAGGQETQYF. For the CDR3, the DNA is TGTGCCAGCAGCTTGTTCCCAGCGGGGGGGCAGGAGACCCAGTACTTC.

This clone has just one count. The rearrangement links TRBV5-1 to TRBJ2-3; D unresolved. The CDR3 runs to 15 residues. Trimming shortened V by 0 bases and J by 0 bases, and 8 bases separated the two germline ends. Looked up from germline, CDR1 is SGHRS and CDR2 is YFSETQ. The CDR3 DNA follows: TGCGCCAGCAGCTTGGGGGGTCGGAGCACAGATACGCAGTATTTT. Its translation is CASSLGGRSTDTQYF.

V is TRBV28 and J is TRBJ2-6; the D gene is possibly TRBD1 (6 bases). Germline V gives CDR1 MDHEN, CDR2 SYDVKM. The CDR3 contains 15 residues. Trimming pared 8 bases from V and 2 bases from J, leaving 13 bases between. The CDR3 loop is CASGSQGAGANVLTF. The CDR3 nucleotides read TGTGCCAGCGGATCACAGGGAGCTGGGGCCAACGTCCTGACTTTC.

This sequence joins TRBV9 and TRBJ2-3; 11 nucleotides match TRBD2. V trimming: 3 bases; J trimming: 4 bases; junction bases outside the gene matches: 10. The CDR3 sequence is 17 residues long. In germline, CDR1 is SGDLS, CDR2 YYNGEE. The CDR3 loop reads CASSGPSSGGFPDTQYF. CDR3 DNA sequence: TGTGCCAGCAGCGGACCTTCTAGCGGGGGGTTCCCAGATACGCAGTATTTT.